This TCR beta chain is drawn from a study of shared clonotypes between healthy human individuals. Sequenced by immunoSEQ multiplex PCR; TCRdb stores in-frame clones only, minus some. The sample has some 650,000 clones; around 97% are singletons. Study results and limitations: Naive CD4 clonotype sharing across several donors was approximately 5%.

Per the germline V gene, CDR1 is MNHEY and CDR2 is SVGAGI. The CDR3 totals 16 residues. Trimming shortened V by 0 bases and J by 6 bases, and 17 bases separated the two germline ends. Details on this clone: Its antigen is as yet unknown.

The chain combines TRBV6-5 with TRBJ1-2, with D possibly matching TRBD1 (6 bases). This receptor was taken from a woman aged 25 to 39 in good health. Sequenced: naive CD4+ T cells sorted from blood. Subset: CD45RA+ positively selected. CDR3 in amino acids: CASSYSGRGPSDGYTF. The CDR3 nucleotides read TGTGCCAGCAGTTACTCGGGCCGGGGGCCCTCGGATGGCTACACCTTC.